Each of the 18 T cell receptor beta chains below was sequenced from the same sample in a study of HIV-infected patients and healthy controls. TCRdb re-derived calls from the 5' RACE reads in MiXCR, one entry per CDR3 protein. The repertoire consists of almost 65,000 distinct CDR3 sequences, with 15% to 20% occurring once and the leading ten covering about 1.5%. The sequencing sample was made of CD4+ T cells from blood. The receptors originated from a human donor in good health.

At least ten counts were recorded for this clonotype. The CDR3 sequence: CASSRQATPPGYTF. The CDR3 region has the DNA TGTGCCAGTAGTCGGCAGGCGACCCCCCCCGGCTACACCTTC. The rearrangement joins TRBV19 to TRBJ1-2; D gene uncertain. The germline CDR1 and CDR2 sequences are LNHDA and SQIVND (reference sequence). This CDR3 is built from 14 residues. Deletions cut 5 bases from V and 8 bases from J, with 18 bases between. The entire variable domain, with the rest obtained from reference TRBV19 and TRBJ1-2, is as follows: DGGITQSPKYLFRKEGQNVTLSCEQNLNHDAMYWYRQDPGQGLRLIYYSQIVNDFQKGDIAEGYSVSREKKESFPLTVTSAQKNPTAFYLCASSRQATPPGYTFGSGTRLTVV.

This clonotype has only a few counts. This CDR3 is CASRAGSGETQYF. CDR3 coding DNA: TGCGCCAGCAGGGCCGGATCTGGAGAGACCCAGTACTTC. This sequence joins TRBV4-1 and TRBJ2-5; the D is unclear. This CDR3 is built from 13 residues. CDR1 and CDR2 from the germline V gene are MGHRA and YSYEKL. The V end was cut by 6 bases, the J end by 4 bases, with 12 bases between.

The chain links TRBV3-1 to TRBJ2-7, with D possibly TRBD2 on 5 matching bases. This CDR3 comprises 14 residues. Per germline, CDR1 LGHDT and CDR2 YNNKEL (reference sequence). The V gene lost 3 bases and the J gene lost 0 bases, with 9 bases spanning the gap. CDR3 sequence (DNA): TGTGCCAGCAGCCAGGAGAGGGTCTCCTACGAGCAGTACTTC. This gives the protein CASSQERVSYEQYF.

This chain's CDR3 is CASSQDALAGTHEQFF. In DNA, the CDR3 is TGTGCCAGCAGCCAAGATGCACTAGCGGGGACCCATGAGCAGTTCTTC. The chain couples TRBV3-1 to TRBJ2-1, with 10 bases that match TRBD2. Trimming at V came to 0 bases and at J to 8 bases, leaving 7 bases not matched to a gene. From germline, CDR1 is LGHDT and CDR2 YNNKEL (reference sequence). CDR3 size: 16 residues.

Remarks on this clonotype: A much larger clone sits a single nucleotide away, making a read error possible. V is TRBV4-2 and J is TRBJ2-3; D may be TRBD2 (5 bases). Between the trimmed V and J ends, which lost 1 base and 0 bases, there was a span of 11 bases. The CDR3 is 16 residues long. CDR1 and CDR2 (germline): LGHNA, YNFKEQ. CDR3 region: CASSQGRGTSTDTQYF. CDR3 nucleotide sequence: TGTGCCAGCAGCCAAGGTCGGGGTACGAGCACAGATACGCAGTATTTT.

This chain uses TRBV29-1 with TRBJ1-1; D unresolved. The V gene lost 7 bases and the J gene lost 4 bases, with 13 bases spanning the gap. Germline V lookup: CDR1 SQVTM, CDR2 ANQGSEA. The CDR3 is 12 amino acids. The CDR3 protein is CSGSRATTEAFF. The CDR3 DNA reads as TGCAGCGGCAGCCGGGCCACCACTGAAGCTTTCTTT.

The chain links TRBV7-2 to TRBJ2-5; TRBD2 might be the D (5 bases). CDR3 length: 14 amino acids. Deletions cut 3 bases from V and 4 bases from J, with 12 bases between. Germline CDR1 SGHTA, CDR2 FQGNSA. CDR3 bases: TGTGCCAGCAGCTTTAGTAGCCGGGGAGAGACCCAGTACTTC. It encodes CASSFSSRGETQYF.

The chain carries TRBV4-2 and TRBJ2-7; 10 positions agree with TRBD1. Looked up from germline, CDR1 is LGHNA and CDR2 is YNFKEQ. The CDR3 is 15 residues long. The V gene end was trimmed by 5 bases and the J gene end by 3 bases; junction bases not matched to a gene: 7. CDR3 sequence: CASSARDRGVYEQYF. DNA of the CDR3: TGTGCCAGCAGCGCCCGGGACAGGGGTGTCTACGAGCAGTACTTC.

Notes on this clonotype: This may arise from a read error, as a much more abundant clone is one base away. The V call is TRBV12-3 or TRBV12-4, the J call TRBJ2-4, with D tentatively TRBD1 (6 bases). The CDR3 has 15 amino acids. V gave up 10 bases and J gave up 4 bases, with 20 bases separating them. The CDR3 nucleotides are TGTGCCAACAGGGATGGACAGAACCAAAAAAACATTCAGTACTTC. Its protein is CANRDGQNQKNIQYF.

This clonotype was seen ten or more times. This chain connects TRBV7-3 to TRBJ1-6; 8 bases are shared with TRBD1. With 5 bases clipped from V and 13 bases from J, the junction kept 7 bases outside the gene matches. Looked up from germline, CDR1 is SGHTA and CDR2 is FQGTGA. The CDR3 length is 13 residues. CDR3 protein: CASSPRQGQPLHF. CDR3 coding DNA: TGTGCCAGCAGCCCACGACAGGGGCAGCCCCTCCACTTT.

This chain uses TRBV27 with TRBJ2-2; D is unclear. Germline V gene lookup returns CDR1 MNHEY and CDR2 SMNVEV (reference sequence). The CDR3 extends over 15 amino acids. The ends were cut back, 3 bases at V and 4 bases at J, with 12 bases in the middle. The CDR3 protein is CASSLLGRSTGELFF. The CDR3 region has the DNA TGTGCCAGCAGTTTGCTTGGGCGTAGCACCGGGGAGCTGTTTTTT.

At least ten counts were recorded for this clonotype. V is TRBV2 and J is TRBJ1-2; no clear D gene. CDR1 SNHLY and CDR2 FYNNEI come from the germline V gene. With 1 base removed from V and 5 bases from J, the gap between germline ends came to 5 bases. CDR3 size: 12 residues. CDR3 coding DNA: TGTGCCAGCAGTGAAGAGCCATATGGCTACACCTTC. It is translated as CASSEEPYGYTF.

This clonotype was detected ten times or more. The chain combines TRBV30 with TRBJ2-1; possibly TRBD2 for D (6 bases). The CDR3 consists of 12 residues. The V and J ends lost 2 bases and 13 bases respectively, with 15 bases between them. CDR1 and CDR2 (germline): GTSNPN, SVGIG (reference sequence). The CDR3: CAWSKLTSHQFF. For the CDR3, the DNA is TGTGCCTGGAGTAAGCTGACTAGTCATCAGTTCTTC.

V usage is TRBV20-1 and J usage is TRBJ1-2, with D tentatively TRBD1 (5 bases). Germline V gives CDR1 DFQATT, CDR2 SNEGSKA (reference sequence). The CDR3 runs 15 residues. V was cut by 3 bases and J by 2 bases, with 16 bases left in between. CDR3 DNA sequence: TGCAGTGCTAGTAATCTCCACTGGGGGAACTATGGCTACACCTTC. This encodes CSASNLHWGNYGYTF.

This clonotype was seen more than once but under ten times. V usage is TRBV7-2 and J usage is TRBJ1-5, with TRBD1 as a possible D gene (5 bases). In germline, CDR1 is SGHTA, CDR2 FQGNSA. The CDR3 contains 14 residues. Trimming removed 5 bases at V and 5 bases at J, with 13 bases between. The chain's CDR3 is CASSRYGGDQPQHF. CDR3 sequence (DNA): TGTGCCAGCAGCCGATATGGGGGGGATCAGCCCCAGCATTTT.

This clonotype has ten or more counts. The chain uses TRBV20-1 and TRBJ1-6; D ambiguous. CDR3 length: 14 amino acids. V lost 3 bases to trimming and J lost 9 bases, with 15 bases between them. In germline, CDR1 is DFQATT, CDR2 SNEGSKA (reference sequence). The CDR3 DNA sequence: TGCAGTGCTAGGACCGAGATCTTGGGTTCACCCCTCCACTTT. Amino acids: CSARTEILGSPLHF.

This clonotype has only a few counts. The chain recombines TRBV7-2 with TRBJ1-5; no firm D call. CDR3 length: 13 amino acids. Trimming took off 1 base at V and 6 bases at J, with 7 bases between the two ends. Germline V gives CDR1 SGHTA, CDR2 FQGNSA. In DNA, the CDR3 is TGTGCCAGCAGCTTAGACATGGGTCAGCCCCAGCATTTT. Translating gives CASSLDMGQPQHF.

V and J are TRBV15 and TRBJ2-7; D unclear. V was trimmed by 5 bases and J by 0 bases, leaving 14 bases between them. Germline assignment: CDR1 LNHNV and CDR2 YYDKDF (reference sequence). The CDR3 covers 15 residues. Here the CDR3 reads CATSEGKGSSYEQYF. CDR3 bases: TGTGCCACCAGCGAAGGGAAGGGCAGCTCCTACGAGCAGTACTTC.